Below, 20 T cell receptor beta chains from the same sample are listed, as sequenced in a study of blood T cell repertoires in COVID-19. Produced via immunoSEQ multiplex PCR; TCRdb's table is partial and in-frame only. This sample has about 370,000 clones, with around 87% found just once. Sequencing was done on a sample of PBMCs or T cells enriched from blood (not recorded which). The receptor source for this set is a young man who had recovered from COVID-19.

CDR3 coding DNA: TGTGCCAGCAGTCCCCGGGACAGGGGTTCTGGGGCCAACGTCCTGACTTTC. As protein: CASSPRDRGSGANVLTF. The rearrangement uses TRBV7-9 and TRBJ2-6; 10 bases are shared with TRBD1. The V gene's germline CDR1 is SEHNR and CDR2 FQNEAQ (reference sequence). The CDR3 runs to 17 residues. V was clipped by 6 bases and J by 1 base; unmatched bases: 6. Together with reference TRBV7-9 and TRBJ2-6, the CDR3 gives the full variable domain: DTGVSQNPRHKITKRGQNVTFRCDPISEHNRLYWYRQTLGQGPEFLTYFQNEAQLEKSRLLSDRFSAERPKGSFSTLEIQRTEQGDSAMYLCASSPRDRGSGANVLTFGAGSRLTVL.

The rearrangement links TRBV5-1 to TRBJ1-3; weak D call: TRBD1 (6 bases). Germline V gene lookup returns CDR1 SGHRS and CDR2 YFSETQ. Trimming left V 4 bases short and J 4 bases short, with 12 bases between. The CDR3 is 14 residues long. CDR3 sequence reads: CASSQGQKGNTIYF. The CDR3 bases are TGCGCCAGCAGCCAAGGACAGAAGGGAAACACCATATATTTT.

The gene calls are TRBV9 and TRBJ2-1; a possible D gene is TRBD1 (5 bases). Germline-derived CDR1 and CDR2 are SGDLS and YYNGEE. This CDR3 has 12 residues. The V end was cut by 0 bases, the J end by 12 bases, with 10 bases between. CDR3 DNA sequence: TGTGCCAGCAGCGTAGAGGGGATGCGGCAGTTCTTC. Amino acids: CASSVEGMRQFF.

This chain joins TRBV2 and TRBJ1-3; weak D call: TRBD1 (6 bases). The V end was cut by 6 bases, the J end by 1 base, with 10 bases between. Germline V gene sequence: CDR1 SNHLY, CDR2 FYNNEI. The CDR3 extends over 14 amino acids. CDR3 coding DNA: TGTGCCAGCAGGGAACAGGGTTCTGGAAACACCATATATTTT. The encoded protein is CASREQGSGNTIYF.

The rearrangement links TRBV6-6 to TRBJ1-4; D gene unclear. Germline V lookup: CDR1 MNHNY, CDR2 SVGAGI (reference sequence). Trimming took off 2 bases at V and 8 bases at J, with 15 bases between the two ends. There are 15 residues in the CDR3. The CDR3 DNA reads TGTGCCAGCAGTTACAACGACGCGGGGAGGGAAAAACTGTTTTTT. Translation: CASSYNDAGREKLFF.

CDR3 nucleotides: TGTGCCAGTAACTATGGGGGCGGCTGGGAGACCCAGTACTTC. The encoded protein is CASNYGGGWETQYF. The gene calls are TRBV19 and TRBJ2-5; D perhaps matches TRBD1 (6 bases). Germline V gives CDR1 LNHDA, CDR2 SQIVND (reference sequence). Trimming removed 7 bases from V and 5 bases from J, with 17 bases in between. This CDR3 is built from 14 residues.

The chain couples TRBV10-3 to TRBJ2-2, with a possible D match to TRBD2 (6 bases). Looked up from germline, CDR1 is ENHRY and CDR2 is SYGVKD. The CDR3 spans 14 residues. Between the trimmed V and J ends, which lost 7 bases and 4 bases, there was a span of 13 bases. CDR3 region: CAITGTGVTGELFF. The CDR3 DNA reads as TGTGCCATCACTGGGACTGGAGTCACCGGGGAGCTGTTTTTT.

The CDR3 coding sequence is TGTGCCAGCATCCCCAGCGGGAGCTCCTACAATGAGCAGTTCTTC. It translates to CASIPSGSSYNEQFF. This sequence joins TRBV3-1 (or the pseudogene TRBV3-2) and TRBJ2-1, with 8 bases matching TRBD2. Looked up from germline, CDR1 is LGHDT and CDR2 is YNNKEL (reference sequence). V shed 7 bases and J 0 bases; nucleotides not matched to a gene: 5. This CDR3 is 15 amino acids long.

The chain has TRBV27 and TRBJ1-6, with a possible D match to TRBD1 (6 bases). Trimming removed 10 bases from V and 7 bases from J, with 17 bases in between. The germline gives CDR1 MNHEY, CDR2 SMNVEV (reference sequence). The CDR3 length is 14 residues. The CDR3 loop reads CATREGVGNSPLHF. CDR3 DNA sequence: TGTGCCACCAGAGAGGGGGTTGGGAATTCACCCCTCCACTTT.

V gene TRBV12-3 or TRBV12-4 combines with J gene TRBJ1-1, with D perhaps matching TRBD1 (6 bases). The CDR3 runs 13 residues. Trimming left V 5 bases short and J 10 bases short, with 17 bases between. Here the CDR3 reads CASSIDRFVVAFF. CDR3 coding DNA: TGTGCCAGCAGTATAGACAGGTTTGTGGTAGCTTTCTTT.

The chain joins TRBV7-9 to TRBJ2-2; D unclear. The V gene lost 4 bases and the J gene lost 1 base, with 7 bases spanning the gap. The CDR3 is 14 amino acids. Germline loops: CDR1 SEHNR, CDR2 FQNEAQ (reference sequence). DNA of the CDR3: TGTGCCAGCAGCTCTGACTTGAACACCGGGGAGCTGTTTTTT. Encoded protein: CASSSDLNTGELFF.

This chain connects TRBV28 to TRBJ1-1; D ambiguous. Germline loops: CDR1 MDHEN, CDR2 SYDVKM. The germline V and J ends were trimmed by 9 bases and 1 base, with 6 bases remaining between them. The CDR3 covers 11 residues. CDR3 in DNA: TGTGCCAGTACAGAGAACACTGAAGCTTTCTTT. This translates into CASTENTEAFF.

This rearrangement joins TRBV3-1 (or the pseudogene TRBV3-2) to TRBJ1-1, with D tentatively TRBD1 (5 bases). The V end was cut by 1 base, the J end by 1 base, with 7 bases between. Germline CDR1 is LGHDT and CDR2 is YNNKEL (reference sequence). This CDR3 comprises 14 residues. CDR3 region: CASSQVQENTEAFF. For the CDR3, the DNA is TGTGCCAGCAGCCAAGTACAGGAGAACACTGAAGCTTTCTTT.

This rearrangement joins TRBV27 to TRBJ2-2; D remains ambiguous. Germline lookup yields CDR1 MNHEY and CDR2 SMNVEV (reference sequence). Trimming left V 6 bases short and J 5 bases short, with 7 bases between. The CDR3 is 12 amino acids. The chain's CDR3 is CASRRWTGELFF. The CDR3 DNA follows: TGTGCCAGCAGGAGGTGGACCGGGGAGCTGTTTTTT.

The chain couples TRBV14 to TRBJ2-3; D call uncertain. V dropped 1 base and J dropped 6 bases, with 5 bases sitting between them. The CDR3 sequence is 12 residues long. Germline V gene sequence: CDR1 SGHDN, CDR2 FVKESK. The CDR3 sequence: CASSQVSDTQYF. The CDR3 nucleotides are TGTGCCAGCAGCCAAGTCTCTGATACGCAGTATTTT.

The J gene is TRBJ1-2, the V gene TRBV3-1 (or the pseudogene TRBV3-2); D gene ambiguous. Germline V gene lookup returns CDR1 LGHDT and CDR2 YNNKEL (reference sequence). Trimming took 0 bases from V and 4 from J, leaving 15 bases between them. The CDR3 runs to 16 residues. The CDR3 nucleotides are TGTGCCAGCAGCCAAGACGCCAGGTATTCCGGCTATGGCTACACCTTC. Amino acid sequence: CASSQDARYSGYGYTF.

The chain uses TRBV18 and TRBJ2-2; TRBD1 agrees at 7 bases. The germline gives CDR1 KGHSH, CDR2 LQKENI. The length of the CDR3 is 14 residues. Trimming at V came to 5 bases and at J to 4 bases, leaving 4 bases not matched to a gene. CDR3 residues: CASSTAGGTGELFF. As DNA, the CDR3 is TGTGCCAGCTCAACGGCAGGGGGCACCGGGGAGCTGTTTTTT.

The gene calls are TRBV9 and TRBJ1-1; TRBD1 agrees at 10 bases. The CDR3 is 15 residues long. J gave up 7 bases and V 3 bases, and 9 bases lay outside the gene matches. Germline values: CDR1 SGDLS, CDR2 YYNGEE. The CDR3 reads CASSGPGQGFHEAFF. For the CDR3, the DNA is TGTGCCAGCAGCGGACCGGGACAGGGGTTTCATGAAGCTTTCTTT.

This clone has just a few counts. CDR3 sequence reads: CASSRRTSGRYEQYF. The DNA of the CDR3 is TGTGCCAGCAGCCGAAGGACTAGCGGGAGATACGAGCAGTACTTC. This chain joins TRBV6-5 and TRBJ2-7; 13 bases line up with TRBD2. CDR1 is MNHEY, CDR2 SVGAGI, per germline. V lost 6 bases and J lost 4; bases outside the gene matches: 6. This CDR3 is 15 amino acids long.

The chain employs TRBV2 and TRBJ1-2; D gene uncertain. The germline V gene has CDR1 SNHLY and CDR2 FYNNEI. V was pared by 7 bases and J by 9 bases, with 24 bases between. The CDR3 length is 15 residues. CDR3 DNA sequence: TGTGCCAGCATAGCAATCATGCCCCCCGCCTCTTGCTACACCTTC. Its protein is CASIAIMPPASCYTF.